Below are 26 T cell receptor beta chains sequenced from a single sample in a study of cytomegalovirus exposure and HLA in healthy donors. The PCR contained 60 Vbeta and 13 Jbeta primers. Profiled with immunoSEQ multiplex PCR; TCRdb holds only in-frame clones, not every one. The table lists some 200,000 clones, more than 60% of them singletons, with around 15% in the top ten. Sequencing was done on a sample of PBMCs. The origin of the receptors is a man aged 35-49 years in good health and CMV-seronegative.

The rearrangement uses TRBV7-2 and TRBJ2-1, with 8 bases fitting TRBD2. CDR1 and CDR2 (germline): SGHTA, FQGNSA. Trimming cost V 5 bases and J 4 bases; bases outside gene matches: 10. The CDR3 sequence is 16 residues long. The CDR3 reads CASSPQGAGVYNEQFF. In DNA, the CDR3 is TGTGCCAGCAGCCCCCAGGGAGCGGGGGTGTACAATGAGCAGTTCTTC.

In the case of this clone: Other DNA sequences in this specimen translate into the identical CDR3. V gene TRBV18 combines with J gene TRBJ2-7; D gene uncertain. The CDR3 has 12 amino acids. Trimming took 0 bases from V and 7 from J, leaving 7 bases between them. Germline CDR1 and CDR2: KGHSH and LQKENI. The CDR3 reads CASSPPTGEQYF. In DNA, the CDR3 is TGTGCCAGCTCACCACCGACCGGGGAGCAGTACTTC.

This chain joins TRBV27 and TRBJ1-2; a weak D match, TRBD1 (6 bases). Per germline, CDR1 MNHEY and CDR2 SMNVEV (reference sequence). The germline V and J ends were trimmed by 6 bases and 2 bases, with 16 bases remaining between them. The CDR3 has 15 amino acids. CDR3: CASSHNRGGNYGYTF. In nucleotides, the CDR3 is TGTGCCAGCAGCCATAATAGGGGGGGGAACTATGGCTACACCTTC.

There are many counts of this clone. The J gene is TRBJ2-1, the V gene TRBV13; 7 nucleotides line up with TRBD2. This CDR3 spans 17 amino acids. V gave up 5 bases and J gave up 6 bases; unmatched junction bases: 16. Germline assignment: CDR1 PRHDT and CDR2 FYEKMQ (reference sequence). In DNA form, the CDR3 reads TGTGCCAGCAGCGGAACCCGCGGACTAGTTTATAGCAATGAGCAGTTCTTC. Residues: CASSGTRGLVYSNEQFF.

This rearrangement joins TRBV7-2 to TRBJ1-2, with 7 bases matching TRBD1. J was trimmed by 4 bases and V by 11 bases; bases with no gene match: 16. CDR3 length equals 15 residues. Per the germline V gene, CDR1 is SGHTA and CDR2 is FQGNSA. The CDR3 loop is CASGVEGAGSYGYTF. DNA of the CDR3: TGTGCCTCCGGGGTGGAGGGGGCCGGGAGCTATGGCTACACCTTC.

V and J are TRBV30 and TRBJ2-6, with a weak D call TRBD1 (6 bases). Germline CDR1 is GTSNPN and CDR2 is SVGIG (reference sequence). The V end was cut by 4 bases, the J end by 2 bases, with 18 bases between. This CDR3 has 17 residues. CDR3: CAWTTDSWGPGANVLTF. In DNA, the CDR3 is TGTGCCTGGACCACAGATTCTTGGGGGCCTGGGGCCAACGTCCTGACTTTC.

This rearrangement joins TRBV27 to TRBJ1-4, with a tentative D call TRBD1 (5 bases). Germline CDR1 and CDR2: MNHEY and SMNVEV (reference sequence). The CDR3 has 15 amino acids. V was pared by 1 base and J by 3 bases, with 9 bases between. The CDR3 nucleotides read TGTGCCAGCAGTTTATACGGGGGTTCTAATGAAAAACTGTTTTTT. Translated, it gives CASSLYGGSNEKLFF.

The CDR3 DNA reads TGTGCCAGCAGCGTAGTCGGAGCGGGAAGGAACACCGGGGAGCTGTTTTTT. It yields the protein CASSVVGAGRNTGELFF. This chain connects TRBV9 to TRBJ2-2; 7 nucleotides match TRBD2. The CDR3 runs 17 residues. V shed 0 bases, J shed 1 base, and the junction held 6 bases outside the gene matches. The germline V gene has CDR1 SGDLS and CDR2 YYNGEE.

J is TRBJ1-1 and V is TRBV7-6; weak D call: TRBD1 (6 bases). Germline CDR1 is SGHVS and CDR2 is FNYEAQ. The CDR3 covers 16 residues. V shed 4 bases and J shed 7 bases, with 22 bases lying between them. The CDR3 bases are TGTGCCAGCAGCTCCTCTCACAGTTGGGGGCGAGGTGAAGCTTTCTTT. Its translation is CASSSSHSWGRGEAFF.

The rearrangement joins TRBV30 to TRBJ1-1; 8 bases fit TRBD1. J gave up 4 bases and V 3 bases, and 13 bases lay outside the gene matches. The CDR3 sequence is 16 residues long. Germline values: CDR1 GTSNPN, CDR2 SVGIG (reference sequence). As DNA, the CDR3 is TGTGCCTGGAGGCGACAGGGGCTATTTTCTCGCACTGAAGCTTTCTTT. Its translation: CAWRRQGLFSRTEAFF.

J is TRBJ2-3 and V is TRBV11-2, with D maybe TRBD2 (6 bases). The CDR3 runs to 16 residues. Germline V gives CDR1 SGHAT, CDR2 FQNNGV. V lost 5 bases and J lost 0, with 15 bases in between. The CDR3 region is CASSTVRGASTDTQYF. The CDR3 region has the DNA TGTGCCAGCAGCACCGTGCGGGGCGCCAGCACAGATACGCAGTATTTT.

The gene calls are TRBV10-3 and TRBJ1-5; D unresolved. There are 16 residues in the CDR3. Germline loops: CDR1 ENHRY, CDR2 SYGVKD. Trimming shortened V by 2 bases and J by 3 bases, and 14 bases separated the two germline ends. The CDR3 DNA reads TGTGCCATCAGTGAGCTTTCGGGAGGGTCCAATCAGCCCCAGCATTTT. It specifies CAISELSGGSNQPQHF.

The chain joins TRBV9 to TRBJ2-1; a possible D gene is TRBD2 (6 bases). The V end was cut by 3 bases, the J end by 7 bases, with 20 bases between. This CDR3 region has 16 residues. CDR1 and CDR2 from the germline V gene are SGDLS and YYNGEE. The CDR3 nucleotides are TGTGCCAGCAGCGCCCTTTGGGGGAGGAGGGATAATGAGCAGTTCTTC. This gives the protein CASSALWGRRDNEQFF. Looking up the rest from reference TRBV9 and TRBJ2-1 gives the full variable domain: DSGVTQTPKHLITATGQRVTLRCSPRSGDLSVYWYQQSLDQGLQFLIQYYNGEERAKGNILERFSAQQFPDLHSELNLSSLELGDSALYFCASSALWGRRDNEQFFGPGTRLTVL.

There are a few counts of this clone. V is TRBV7-9 and J is TRBJ2-1; D is undetermined. Trimming shortened V by 5 bases and J by 7 bases, and 15 bases separated the two germline ends. Germline V gene data show CDR1 as SEHNR and CDR2 as FQNEAQ (reference sequence). CDR3 length: 14 amino acids. The CDR3 nucleotides read TGTGCCAGCAGCCCCTCCCCGACTCGTAATGAGCAGTTCTTC. It translates to CASSPSPTRNEQFF. The complete variable domain, with remaining parts taken from reference TRBV7-9 and TRBJ2-1, reads DTGVSQNPRHKITKRGQNVTFRCDPISEHNRLYWYRQTLGQGPEFLTYFQNEAQLEKSRLLSDRFSAERPKGSFSTLEIQRTEQGDSAMYLCASSPSPTRNEQFFGPGTRLTVL.

The chain couples TRBV5-1 to TRBJ1-3; D possibly corresponds to TRBD1 (6 bases). Germline V gene lookup returns CDR1 SGHRS and CDR2 YFSETQ. Trimming took off 4 bases at V and 0 bases at J, with 14 bases between the two ends. This CDR3 is 16 amino acids long. CDR3 DNA: TGCGCCAGCAGCCAGGGGATCATGGCCTCTGGAAACACCATATATTTT. Translation: CASSQGIMASGNTIYF.

The chain combines TRBV7-9 with TRBJ2-7; TRBD1 matches at 7 bases. In germline, CDR1 is SEHNR, CDR2 FQNEAQ (reference sequence). V gave up 5 bases and J gave up 0 bases; unmatched junction bases: 10. This CDR3 is 16 amino acids long. CDR3 protein: CASSRDSPRSSYEQYF. CDR3 nucleotide sequence: TGTGCCAGCAGCCGGGACAGCCCGAGGAGCTCCTACGAGCAGTACTTC. Together with reference TRBV7-9 and TRBJ2-7, the CDR3 gives the full variable domain: DTGVSQNPRHKITKRGQNVTFRCDPISEHNRLYWYRQTLGQGPEFLTYFQNEAQLEKSRLLSDRFSAERPKGSFSTLEIQRTEQGDSAMYLCASSRDSPRSSYEQYFGPGTRLTVT.

This clone appeared a few times. The J gene is TRBJ2-7, the V gene TRBV27; TRBD1 is a possible D gene (6 bases). The germline gives CDR1 MNHEY, CDR2 SMNVEV (reference sequence). V gave up 3 bases and J gave up 2 bases, with 11 bases separating them. This CDR3 region has 14 residues. For the CDR3, the DNA is TGTGCCAGCAGTTTTTGGGGGCCCCCCTACGAGCAGTACTTC. Its translation is CASSFWGPPYEQYF.

The V call is TRBV11-2, the J call TRBJ2-7; D gene uncertain. This CDR3 region has 13 residues. CDR1 is SGHAT, CDR2 FQNNGV, per germline. V was shortened by 1 base and J by 1 base, with 5 bases between the two germline ends. CDR3 in amino acids: CASSLAGSYEQYF. The DNA for the CDR3 is TGTGCCAGCAGCTTAGCCGGTTCCTACGAGCAGTACTTC.

The chain is built from TRBV5-1 and TRBJ1-5; perhaps TRBD1 as D (6 bases). CDR3 length equals 14 residues. The V and J ends lost 0 bases and 5 bases respectively, with 9 bases between them. The germline V gene has CDR1 SGHRS and CDR2 YFSETQ. CDR3 bases: TGCGCCAGCAGCTTGGACGGGGGGCATCAGCCCCAGCATTTT. This codes for CASSLDGGHQPQHF.

There are a few counts of this clone. The rearrangement joins TRBV14 to TRBJ1-1; possible D gene TRBD1, 6 bases. Germline lookup yields CDR1 SGHDN and CDR2 FVKESK. The CDR3 covers 15 residues. V shed 7 bases and J shed 0 bases, with 15 bases lying between them. The CDR3 protein is CASTSGGAMNTEAFF. The CDR3 coding sequence is TGTGCCAGCACATCCGGGGGGGCCATGAACACTGAAGCTTTCTTT.

The chain is built from TRBV6-6 and TRBJ2-7, with D possibly matching TRBD2 (7 bases). Germline-derived CDR1 and CDR2 are MNHNY and SVGAGI (reference sequence). Between the trimmed V and J ends, which lost 8 bases and 6 bases, there was a span of 20 bases. CDR3 length equals 14 residues. This chain's CDR3 is CASAPRGQGIEQYF. CDR3 DNA sequence: TGTGCCAGCGCCCCGCGGGGGCAAGGTATCGAGCAGTACTTC.

The rearrangement links TRBV4-1 to TRBJ1-1; maybe TRBD1 (6 bases). In germline, CDR1 is MGHRA, CDR2 YSYEKL. The CDR3 is made up of 14 amino acids. The V end lost 5 bases, the J end lost 4 bases, and 14 bases lay between the germline ends. This chain's CDR3 is CASSYTDSVTEAFF. The CDR3 bases are TGCGCCAGCAGCTATACGGACAGCGTCACTGAAGCTTTCTTT.

V usage is TRBV10-2 and J usage is TRBJ2-7; D is unresolved. The V gene's germline CDR1 is WSHSY and CDR2 SAAADI. This CDR3 has 13 amino acids. The V end lost 7 bases, the J end lost 3 bases, and 13 bases lay between the germline ends. CDR3 nucleotide sequence: TGCGCCAGCACATTTAACACCAACTACGAGCAGTACTTC. Encoded protein: CASTFNTNYEQYF.

The chain couples TRBV5-5 to TRBJ2-3; 11 nucleotides match TRBD2. The germline gives CDR1 SGHKS, CDR2 YYEKEE (reference sequence). Germline trimming cut 2 bases from V and 5 bases from J; bases unmatched to any gene: 4. This CDR3 region has 15 residues. The CDR3 nucleotides are TGTGCCAGCAGCTTTAGCGGGGGGGCGGGAGATACGCAGTATTTT. This codes for CASSFSGGAGDTQYF.

The gene calls are TRBV7-3 and TRBJ2-7; D remains ambiguous. The V and J ends lost 5 bases and 3 bases respectively, with 11 bases between them. CDR3 length: 13 amino acids. The germline CDR1 and CDR2 sequences are SGHTA and FQGTGA. CDR3 DNA: TGTGCCAGCAGCCCCACAAGAGGCTACGAGCAGTACTTC. Translating gives CASSPTRGYEQYF.

The chain uses TRBV7-3 and TRBJ2-7; 13 nucleotides line up with TRBD2. The CDR3 runs 15 residues. Germline V gene sequence: CDR1 SGHTA, CDR2 FQGTGA. After removal of 4 bases from V and 5 bases from J, the junction contained 5 bases not matched to a gene. The CDR3 protein is CASSYTSGGAHEQYF. CDR3 coding DNA: TGTGCCAGCAGCTACACTAGCGGGGGGGCCCACGAGCAGTACTTC.